This is a list of T cell receptor beta chains from one sample in a study of T cell changes during pregnancy in multiple sclerosis. Some clones are missing from TCRdb's copy, which holds only in-frame ones; the method was immunoSEQ multiplex PCR. The data contain over 65,000 clones, 91% of them seen just once; the ten biggest clones take up roughly 2.5%. The source was peripheral blood, collected in the first trimester of pregnancy. Receptors were obtained from a female donor with multiple sclerosis, enrolled in a pregnancy study. Both conserved end residues are part of each CDR3. D genes are given only for firm matches. Clone size is shown for a subset of rows, as once, few, many or a class of expanded clone.

V	length	size	D	J	DNA	CDR3
TRBV27	15	NA	NA	TRBJ2-7	TGTGCCAGCAGTCCACAGGGATCCCCCCCCTACGAGCAGTACTTC	CASSPQGSPPYEQYF
TRBV28	12	NA	NA	TRBJ2-2	TGTGCCAGCATCTTGAGTATCGGGGAGCTGTTTTTT	CASILSIGELFF
TRBV19	15	NA	TRBD1	TRBJ2-7	TGTGCCAGTCGACAGGGACCCGAACCGCCATACGAGCAGTACTTC	CASRQGPEPPYEQYF
TRBV25-1	14	NA	NA	TRBJ1-5	TGTGCCAGCAAGGGTGCGGGTAGCAATCAGCCCCAGCATTTT	CASKGAGSNQPQHF
TRBV6-6	16	NA	NA	TRBJ1-5	TGTGCCAGCAGTTACTCTGGGGGGGCGACTAATCAGCCCCAGCATTTT	CASSYSGGATNQPQHF
TRBV5-1	14	NA	TRBD2	TRBJ2-7	TGCGCCAGCAGCCTAGGGCGGGAGATTCACGAGCAGTACTTC	CASSLGREIHEQYF
TRBV5-5	17	once	NA	TRBJ1-1	TGTGCCAGCAGACATCCCGGGCGCCCCTCCGCAGGGACTGAAGCTTTCTTT	CASRHPGRPSAGTEAFF
TRBV14	16	NA	NA	TRBJ2-6	TGTGCCAGCAGCCAAGGGGGGGGCACTGGGGCCAACGTCCTGACTTTC	CASSQGGGTGANVLTF
TRBV25-1	14	NA	NA	TRBJ1-4	TGTGCCAGCAGCGGCCTCTACCGGGGAGAAAAACTGTTTTTT	CASSGLYRGEKLFF
TRBV30	16	NA	NA	TRBJ2-1	TGTGCCTGGAGTGTACCCGGGGTGAGCTCCTACAATGAGCAGTTCTTC	CAWSVPGVSSYNEQFF